A single sample is the source of the 8 T cell receptor beta chains below, sequenced in a study of cytomegalovirus exposure and HLA in healthy donors. PCR amplification relied on 60 Vbeta primers (plus 13 Jbeta primers). Assay: immunoSEQ multiplex PCR; the TCRdb copy retains only in-frame clones and omits some. The table lists around 130,000 clones, around 9% of them singletons. What was sequenced was PBMCs. These receptors were taken from a man aged 35-49 years in good health and CMV-seronegative.

J is TRBJ1-3 and V is TRBV9; D gene ambiguous. Germline V CDR1 and CDR2: SGDLS, YYNGEE. V lost 4 bases to trimming and J lost 0 bases, with 11 bases between them. The CDR3 covers 15 residues. The CDR3, as DNA: TGTGCCAGCAGCCCGATTCGGAGCTCTGGAAACACCATATATTTT. This codes for CASSPIRSSGNTIYF.

In this sample, this clone turned up a few times. The chain employs TRBV19 and TRBJ2-1, with 8 nucleotides matching TRBD2. V gave up 6 bases and J gave up 7 bases; unmatched junction bases: 14. This CDR3 spans 16 amino acids. The germline CDR1 and CDR2 sequences are LNHDA and SQIVND (reference sequence). The CDR3 DNA follows: TGTGCCAGTAGCTCCTTAGGAGCGGGGGCGATTAATGAGCAGTTCTTC. This encodes CASSSLGAGAINEQFF.

V gene TRBV6-1 combines with J gene TRBJ1-1; D is undetermined. Trimming took off 5 bases at V and 6 bases at J, with 10 bases between the two ends. This CDR3 comprises 12 residues. Germline-derived CDR1 and CDR2 are MNHNS and SASEGT. DNA for the CDR3: TGTGCCAGCAGTTATATCAGTCCTGAAGCTTTCTTT. Translation: CASSYISPEAFF.

The sample holds a few counts of this clone. The chain couples TRBV4-2 to TRBJ2-2, with a weak D call TRBD2 (5 bases). CDR3 length equals 14 residues. V was clipped by 0 bases and J by 8 bases, with 10 bases between them. From germline, CDR1 is LGHNA and CDR2 YNFKEQ. This CDR3 reads CASSQDQEVGELFF. DNA for the CDR3: TGTGCCAGCAGCCAAGATCAGGAGGTGGGGGAGCTGTTTTTT.

CDR3 in amino acids: CAWRRRGFEAFF. The CDR3 nucleotides are TGTGCCTGGAGACGGAGGGGCTTTGAAGCTTTCTTT. This sequence joins TRBV30 and TRBJ1-1; a possible D gene is TRBD1 (5 bases). Looked up from germline, CDR1 is GTSNPN and CDR2 is SVGIG (reference sequence). The V and J ends lost 3 bases and 7 bases respectively, with 12 bases between them. The CDR3 spans 12 residues.

The chain has TRBV10-2 and TRBJ1-2; D might be TRBD1 (5 bases). V lost 1 base and J lost 4, with 7 bases in between. CDR3 length: 13 amino acids. Per germline, CDR1 WSHSY and CDR2 SAAADI. The CDR3 DNA reads TGCGCCAGCAGTGAGTGGGGCTCCTATGGCTACACCTTC. The encoded protein is CASSEWGSYGYTF.

This clone occurred a few times. The chain carries TRBV19 and TRBJ2-7; TRBD1 matches at 11 bases. Per germline, CDR1 LNHDA and CDR2 SQIVND (reference sequence). V was pared by 5 bases and J by 5 bases, with 8 bases of the junction left unmatched. The CDR3 contains 15 residues. CDR3 coding DNA: TGTGCCAGTAGTCCGATCCCGGACAGGGGGCACGAGCAGTACTTC. The encoded protein is CASSPIPDRGHEQYF. Using reference TRBV19 and TRBJ2-7 for the parts outside the CDR3, the full variable domain is DGGITQSPKYLFRKEGQNVTLSCEQNLNHDAMYWYRQDPGQGLRLIYYSQIVNDFQKGDIAEGYSVSREKKESFPLTVTSAQKNPTAFYLCASSPIPDRGHEQYFGPGTRLTVT.

The chain links TRBV14 to TRBJ2-7, with D perhaps matching TRBD1 (6 bases). CDR1 and CDR2 (germline): SGHDN, FVKESK. The CDR3 loop spans 15 amino acids. The ends were cut back, 0 bases at V and 6 bases at J, with 15 bases in the middle. The CDR3 DNA reads as TGTGCCAGCAGCCAAGAGTGGGGGCGGCTTGGCGAGCAGTACTTC. This sequence encodes CASSQEWGRLGEQYF.